The clone carrying this TCR beta chain was observed once. Measured with immunoSEQ multiplex PCR; TCRdb has only the in-frame clones, and not every one. The table has hundreds of thousands of clones, around 87% seen once. The data derive from a study of Ad26.COV2.S vaccination and SARS-CoV-2 variants. About the study: By the intramuscular route, Ad26.COV2.S was given once, or twice 56 days apart.

Treatment in this sample: around 19 received Ad26.COV2.S at low or high dose, single or two shots; 5 received placebo; per-sample allocation not given. Sampling occurred on day 63 after the first vaccine or placebo injection. Participants' vaccine, an Ad26 vector, delivered Wuhan-strain SARS-CoV-2 spike. V shed 2 bases, J shed 7 bases, and the junction held 3 bases outside the gene matches. Germline CDR1 and CDR2: SEHNR and FQNEAQ (reference sequence). The length of the CDR3 is 14 residues. The starting material was peripheral blood, obtained in a trial of Ad26.COV2.S vaccine versus placebo. This clonotype originated in a person between 18 and 65 years old who received the Ad26.COV2.S COVID-19 vaccine or a placebo. This chain joins TRBV7-9 and TRBJ2-7; 12 bases match TRBD1. CDR3 DNA sequence: TGTGCCAGCAGCTTATGGGACAGGGGGCAAGAGCAGTACTTC. Amino acids: CASSLWDRGQEQYF.